The rows below give T cell receptor beta chains drawn from one sample of a study of T cell responses to AZD1222 COVID-19 vaccine. The assay was immunoSEQ multiplex PCR, and TCRdb's table has in-frame clones only and misses some. Here the sample spans roughly 120,000 clones, approximately 89% being singletons. Here the sequenced sample was peripheral blood, taken on day 0 of AZD1222 vaccination. These TCRs come from an adult in good health. Both conserved end residues are part of each CDR3. D genes are given only for firm matches. Some rows have no size entry. The others give once, few or many, or a class for an expanded clone.

j_gene	len	d_gene	v_gene	abundance	CDR3nt	CDR3aa
TRBJ1-1	13	-	TRBV6-5	-	TGTGCCAGCAGTTACAAGGGAAGCACTGAAGCTTTCTTT	CASSYKGSTEAFF
TRBJ2-7	13	TRBD2	TRBV19	-	TGTGCCAGTAATCCGGGGGGTTCCTACGAGCAGTACTTC	CASNPGGSYEQYF
TRBJ1-4	12	-	TRBV2	-	TGTGCCAGCAGTGACAGAAATGAAAAACTGTTTTTT	CASSDRNEKLFF
TRBJ1-2	14	TRBD1	TRBV28	-	TGTGCCAGCAGGGCCGGACAGGCGAACTATGGCTACACCTTC	CASRAGQANYGYTF
TRBJ2-3	15	-	TRBV27	-	TGTGCCAGCAGTTTTTTATCTTCTAGCACAGATACGCAGTATTTT	CASSFLSSSTDTQYF
TRBJ2-3	15	TRBD2	TRBV7-6	once	TGTGCCAGCAGCGGGCTAGCGGGATTTAGCGATACGCAGTATTTT	CASSGLAGFSDTQYF
TRBJ2-7	12	-	TRBV7-8	-	TGTGCCAGCAGCTTAGAGACCTACGAGCAGTACTTC	CASSLETYEQYF
TRBJ2-7	15	-	TRBV11-2	-	TGTGCCAGCAGCTCCCCTATGGGAGTATCAACCGAGCAGTACTTC	CASSSPMGVSTEQYF
TRBJ1-2	13	TRBD1	TRBV2	-	TGTGCCAGCAGGGGGGACAGCCCTTATGGCTACACCTTC	CASRGDSPYGYTF
TRBJ1-6	15	-	TRBV9	once	TGTGCCAGCAGCGTAGCGACACAGAATAATTCACCCCTCCACTTT	CASSVATQNNSPLHF
TRBJ1-5	14	-	TRBV28	-	TGTGCCAGCACTCTGGGAGGGGGGTATCAGCCCCAGCATTTT	CASTLGGGYQPQHF
TRBJ2-3	14	-	TRBV7-9	-	TGTGCCAGCAGCTTATCCTTATACACAGATACGCAGTATTTT	CASSLSLYTDTQYF
TRBJ2-4	16	TRBD2	TRBV19	-	TGTGCCAGTAGTAGTCCTTCGGGAGGAGTCAAAAACATTCAGTACTTC	CASSSPSGGVKNIQYF
TRBJ1-2	12	-	TRBV29-1	-	TGCAGCGTTAGAACAGGGACCTATGGCTACACCTTC	CSVRTGTYGYTF
TRBJ2-3	19	-	TRBV1	-	TGCACCAGCAGCCAAGAGGGGTGGGTAGCGGGGGATATGCCAGATACGCAGTATTTT	CTSSQEGWVAGDMPDTQYF
TRBJ1-5	15	-	TRBV5-8	-	TGTGCCAGCAGCTTGTCGCCTTATAGCAATCAGCCCCAGCATTTT	CASSLSPYSNQPQHF
TRBJ1-2	14	-	TRBV3-1/TRBV3-2	-	TGTGCCAGCAGTGAGGGAGTCACCGCCTATGGCTACACCTTC	CASSEGVTAYGYTF
TRBJ1-1	14	TRBD1	TRBV27	-	TGTGCCAGCAGTTTACGACAGGGTTCCACTGAAGCTTTCTTT	CASSLRQGSTEAFF
TRBJ2-7	13	-	TRBV27	-	TGTGCCAGTCGGCGGACAGAAATTGGGGAGCAGTACTTC	CASRRTEIGEQYF
TRBJ1-1	13	TRBD1	TRBV12-3/TRBV12-4	-	TGTGCCAGCAGTCATCGGGACAGTCCTGAAGCTTTCTTT	CASSHRDSPEAFF
TRBJ1-5	14	-	TRBV19	-	TGTGCCAGTAGTATGTGGGGTGCCAATCAGCCCCAGCATTTT	CASSMWGANQPQHF
TRBJ2-7	13	-	TRBV30	once	TGTGCCTGGAGTGTCTCTGGGTTCAACGAGCAGTACTTC	CAWSVSGFNEQYF
TRBJ2-2	13	TRBD1	TRBV12-3/TRBV12-4	-	TGTGCCAGCAGACAGGGGGCGTCCGGGGAGCTGTTTTTT	CASRQGASGELFF
TRBJ1-6	15	-	TRBV27	-	TGTGCCAGCAAACCGGGACAAGGGCATAATTCACCCCTCCACTTT	CASKPGQGHNSPLHF
TRBJ2-2	15	TRBD1	TRBV19	-	TGTGCCAGTAGTATCAGGACAGGGGGCAGCGGGGAGCTGTTTTTT	CASSIRTGGSGELFF
TRBJ2-7	17	-	TRBV19	-	TGTGCCAGTAGTATCCCCCAACGAGGGGGGTCTTCCTACGAGCAGTACTTC	CASSIPQRGGSSYEQYF
TRBJ1-2	16	-	TRBV5-6	-	TGTGCCAGCAGCCCAAACCCCTGGAGGGGGGCGCATGGCTACACCTTC	CASSPNPWRGAHGYTF
TRBJ1-2	15	TRBD1	TRBV5-1	-	TGCGCCAGCAGCTTGGGACAGGGGGCGAGCTATGGCTACACCTTC	CASSLGQGASYGYTF
TRBJ1-2	15	-	TRBV14	-	TGTGCCAGCAGCCAAGAAGGCAGGGCCGGAGATGGCTACACCTTC	CASSQEGRAGDGYTF
TRBJ1-1	12	-	TRBV3-1/TRBV3-2	-	TGTGCCAGCAGCCGGGTGAACAGTGAAGCTTTCTTT	CASSRVNSEAFF
TRBJ2-1	13	-	TRBV14	-	TGTGCCAGCAGCCAATTCTTAGACAATGAGCAGTTCTTC	CASSQFLDNEQFF
TRBJ1-6	15	-	TRBV3-1/TRBV3-2	-	TGTGCCAGCAGGGAGGGGTTAATGAATAATTCACCCCTCCACTTT	CASREGLMNNSPLHF
TRBJ1-3	15	-	TRBV30	few	TGTGCCTTTACTGTAGTTTCCGGCTCTGGAAACACCATATATTTT	CAFTVVSGSGNTIYF
TRBJ1-1	15	-	TRBV10-1	-	TGCGCCAGCAGAAAGGGCGTAGGATTGAACACTGAAGCTTTCTTT	CASRKGVGLNTEAFF
TRBJ2-5	12	-	TRBV12-3/TRBV12-4	-	TGTGCCAGCAGTTCCGACTCCGGAACCCAGTACTTC	CASSSDSGTQYF
TRBJ2-7	13	-	TRBV28	once	TGTGCCAGCAGTTTGCCAAGCTCCTACGAGCAGTACTTC	CASSLPSSYEQYF
TRBJ2-2	14	-	TRBV5-1	-	TGCGCCAGCAGCTTCGGACAGATCACCGGGGAGCTGTTTTTT	CASSFGQITGELFF
TRBJ1-2	12	-	TRBV7-8	-	TGTGCCAGCAGCCCCATCGAGTATGGCTACACCTTC	CASSPIEYGYTF
TRBJ2-7	14	-	TRBV10-3	few	TGTGCCATCAGTGAGACGGACACGTCCTACGAGCAGTACTTC	CAISETDTSYEQYF
TRBJ2-5	11	-	TRBV6-5	-	TGTGCCAGCGGAGAACGGGAGACCCAGTACTTC	CASGERETQYF
TRBJ1-1	12	-	TRBV6-5	few	TGTGCCGTCCCGGCCCCATTAACTGAAGCTTTCTTT	CAVPAPLTEAFF
TRBJ1-3	15	TRBD1	TRBV3-1/TRBV3-2	-	TGTGCCAGCAGCCAACCCGGGACAGACGGAAACACCATATATTTT	CASSQPGTDGNTIYF